These 23 T cell receptor beta chains were all obtained from the same sample, sequenced in a study of cytomegalovirus exposure and HLA in healthy donors (dated by TCRdb to the late 2010s). The library was produced with the immunoSEQ multiplex PCR assay. The multiplex PCR relied on a mix of 60 forward primers for TCR Vbeta segments and 13 reverse primers for TCR Jbeta segments. TCRdb mirrors the immuneACCESS table, restricted to in-frame sequences. Some clones are absent from its copies; in checked studies, under half trace to an unresolved V gene, and the reason for the others is unknown. For this sample, the table gives about 34,000 clones. About 3.6% of the sample goes to the ten largest clones. Source material: PBMCs. Receptors originate from a woman in her forties in good health and CMV-seropositive.

The V call is TRBV6-5, the J call TRBJ2-2, with D possibly TRBD2 on 5 matching bases. Germline V gives CDR1 MNHEY, CDR2 SVGAGI. The CDR3 loop spans 14 amino acids. The ends were cut back, 4 bases at V and 4 bases at J, with 10 bases in the middle. This CDR3 is CASSSTSSTGELFF. The CDR3 DNA follows: TGTGCCAGCAGTTCCACTAGTAGCACCGGGGAGCTGTTTTTT.

The J gene is TRBJ1-1, the V gene TRBV9; D unresolved. The germline CDR1 and CDR2 sequences are SGDLS and YYNGEE. V lost 0 bases and J 5 bases, leaving 14 bases between the germline ends. The CDR3 has 15 residues. CDR3 protein: CASSVGGWGETEAFF. CDR3 coding DNA: TGTGCCAGCAGCGTAGGAGGCTGGGGAGAGACTGAAGCTTTCTTT.

The V and J genes are TRBV5-4 and TRBJ1-1, with D uncertain. Germline V gene sequence: CDR1 SGHNT, CDR2 YYREEE (reference sequence). V was clipped by 4 bases and J by 3 bases, with 16 bases between them. The CDR3 is 15 residues long. CDR3 coding DNA: TGTGCCAGCAGCCCTTACGGAAGGAGGGACACTGAAGCTTTCTTT. Translating gives CASSPYGRRDTEAFF.

The chain recombines TRBV19 with TRBJ1-1; D may be TRBD1 (5 bases). The CDR3 covers 12 residues. V was shortened by 3 bases and J by 6 bases, with 8 bases between the two germline ends. The germline V gene has CDR1 LNHDA and CDR2 SQIVND (reference sequence). The CDR3 DNA reads TGTGCCAGTAGTATGGGGGGAGCTGAAGCTTTCTTT. It specifies CASSMGGAEAFF.

The chain links TRBV19 to TRBJ2-7, with TRBD2 identical over 11 bases. The CDR3 contains 15 residues. The trim removed 8 bases at V and 7 bases at J, leaving 13 bases unmatched. CDR1 is LNHDA, CDR2 SQIVND, per germline (reference sequence). Here the CDR3 DNA reads TGTGCCAGTGCCGGGACTAGCGGCTCATTTGAGGAGCAGTACTTC. It codes for CASAGTSGSFEEQYF.

The V and J genes are TRBV9 and TRBJ2-2; D perhaps matches TRBD1 (5 bases). The CDR3 covers 14 residues. Germline V CDR1 and CDR2: SGDLS, YYNGEE. Trimming cost V 2 bases and J 5 bases, with 10 bases left between them. The CDR3 is CASSVIGETGELFF. As DNA, the CDR3 is TGTGCCAGCAGCGTGATAGGGGAAACCGGGGAGCTGTTTTTT.

V usage is TRBV4-1 and J usage is TRBJ1-2, with unresolved D. Trimming shortened V by 0 bases and J by 8 bases, and 16 bases separated the two germline ends. Germline CDR1 reads MGHRA; CDR2 reads YSYEKL. This CDR3 has 15 residues. As DNA, the CDR3 is TGCGCCAGCAGCCAAGATCGGGAACAGCCCCGGGGCTACACCTTC. It codes for CASSQDREQPRGYTF.

The chain carries TRBV4-1 and TRBJ2-7, with 14 bases matching TRBD2. The germline V gene encodes CDR1 MGHRA and CDR2 YSYEKL. The CDR3 has 17 amino acids. The ends lost 5 bases at V and 3 bases at J; junction bases unmatched: 9. The CDR3 protein is CASSNRLAGGTDYEQYF. The CDR3, as DNA: TGCGCCAGCAGCAACCGACTAGCGGGAGGGACCGACTACGAGCAGTACTTC.

The chain has TRBV4-1 and TRBJ2-1; no clear D gene. V shed 3 bases and J shed 8 bases, with 8 bases lying between them. CDR3 length equals 12 residues. Germline V CDR1 and CDR2: MGHRA, YSYEKL. Here the CDR3 DNA reads TGCGCCAGCAGCCACGCCAAGCATGAGCAGTTCTTC. Amino acid sequence: CASSHAKHEQFF.

The CDR3 reads CASSLSRVTYEQYF. CDR3 in DNA: TGTGCCAGCAGCTTATCCCGGGTGACCTACGAGCAGTACTTC. The chain recombines TRBV7-2 with TRBJ2-7; D gene uncertain. Germline V CDR1 and CDR2: SGHTA, FQGNSA. V gave up 2 bases and J gave up 2 bases, with 10 bases separating them. This CDR3 comprises 14 residues.

The chain is built from TRBV4-2 and TRBJ2-1, with TRBD2 matching over 11 bases. Germline CDR1 is LGHNA and CDR2 is YNFKEQ. The CDR3 runs 15 residues. With V trimmed by 0 bases and J by 7 bases, 2 bases remained unmatched. In DNA form, the CDR3 reads TGTGCCAGCAGCCAAGATAGGACTAGCGGGAATGAGCAGTTCTTC. Translated, it gives CASSQDRTSGNEQFF.

The chain is built from TRBV29-1 and TRBJ2-2; D is undetermined. CDR1 and CDR2 (germline): SQVTM, ANQGSEA. The CDR3 sequence is 12 residues long. V dropped 3 bases and J dropped 6 bases, with 8 bases sitting between them. This CDR3 reads CSVESVAGELFF. The CDR3 nucleotides are TGCAGCGTTGAGAGCGTAGCCGGGGAGCTGTTTTTT.

The chain combines TRBV4-2 with TRBJ2-5, with D maybe TRBD1 (6 bases). The closer fit of TRBJ2-7 to the DNA end suggests the J call may be wrong. The V gene's germline CDR1 is LGHNA and CDR2 YNFKEQ. The CDR3 is made up of 12 amino acids. The CDR3 here is CASSQGAYEQYF. Written as DNA, the CDR3 is TGTGCCAGCAGCCAGGGGGCGTACGAGCAGTACTTC.

The chain carries TRBV27 and TRBJ1-5, with D possibly TRBD1 on 6 matching bases. This CDR3 comprises 16 residues. V was clipped by 5 bases and J by 1 base, with 15 bases between them. Germline V lookup: CDR1 MNHEY, CDR2 SMNVEV (reference sequence). The CDR3 DNA is TGTGCCAGCAGTCCGGAGGTACAGGGAAGCAATCAGCCCCAGCATTTT. Its translation: CASSPEVQGSNQPQHF.

The rearrangement uses TRBV29-1 and TRBJ2-3, with TRBD1 matching over 9 bases. J gave up 13 bases and V 1 base, and 3 bases lay outside the gene matches. From germline, CDR1 is SQVTM and CDR2 ANQGSEA. This CDR3 spans 11 amino acids. In DNA, the CDR3 is TGCAGCGTTGAAGTTGGGGACAGGGAGTATTTT. This sequence encodes CSVEVGDREYF.

The chain couples TRBV30 to TRBJ2-2; 11 positions agree with TRBD1. The V segment lost 5 bases and the J segment 5 bases; nucleotides outside the gene matches: 7. The CDR3 runs 15 residues. Germline CDR1 reads GTSNPN; CDR2 reads SVGIG (reference sequence). The DNA for the CDR3 is TGTGCCTGGGCTGGGGGACAGGGGGTAACCGGGGAGCTGTTTTTT. It yields the protein CAWAGGQGVTGELFF.

For the CDR3, the DNA is TGTGCCAGCTCAAGGGGCGTCCTCGACTATGGCTACACCTTC. Protein: CASSRGVLDYGYTF. This chain links TRBV18 with TRBJ1-2, with D possibly being TRBD1 (5 bases). The CDR3 totals 14 residues. Trimming stripped 5 bases from V and 3 bases from J, with 13 bases between. Germline V gene data show CDR1 as KGHSH and CDR2 as LQKENI. Complete variable domain (other parts from reference TRBV18 and TRBJ1-2): NAGVMQNPRHLVRRRGQEARLRCSPMKGHSHVYWYRQLPEEGLKFMVYLQKENIIDESGMPKERFSAEFPKEGPSILRIQQVVRGDSAAYFCASSRGVLDYGYTFGSGTRLTVV.

This chain uses TRBV5-1 with TRBJ2-5; D not resolved. The germline V gene encodes CDR1 SGHRS and CDR2 YFSETQ. The V gene lost 4 bases and the J gene lost 2 bases, with 12 bases spanning the gap. The CDR3 length is 14 residues. The CDR3 reads CASSASVPQETQYF. CDR3 sequence (DNA): TGCGCCAGCAGCGCATCAGTTCCGCAAGAGACCCAGTACTTC.

The chain is built from TRBV29-1 and TRBJ1-1; TRBD1 might be the D (5 bases). Between the trimmed V and J ends, which lost 4 bases and 4 bases, there was a span of 10 bases. Germline CDR1 and CDR2: SQVTM and ANQGSEA. The CDR3 has 12 amino acids. As DNA, the CDR3 is TGCAGCGTTGCTCCGGGGGGCACTGAAGCTTTCTTT. It translates to CSVAPGGTEAFF.

The rearrangement links TRBV29-1 to TRBJ2-2, with 7 nucleotides matching TRBD1. Unmatched junction bases numbered 3, after V lost 4 bases and J lost 4 bases. The CDR3 runs 13 residues. Germline V gene sequence: CDR1 SQVTM, CDR2 ANQGSEA. The CDR3, as DNA: TGCAGCGTTGGGGACAGCCTCACCGGGGAGCTGTTTTTT. This sequence encodes CSVGDSLTGELFF.

The rearrangement uses TRBV28 and TRBJ2-7, with a weak D call TRBD2 (6 bases). Germline CDR1 is MDHEN and CDR2 is SYDVKM. V dropped 7 bases and J dropped 1 base, with 11 bases sitting between them. This CDR3 spans 13 amino acids. The CDR3, as DNA: TGTGCCAGCACTAGCGACGATTCCTACGAGCAGTACTTC. Translation gives CASTSDDSYEQYF.

V and J are TRBV5-6 and TRBJ2-5; TRBD2 matches at 9 bases. V shed 1 base and J 4 bases; nucleotides not matched to a gene: 2. The CDR3 covers 14 residues. The germline V gene has CDR1 SGHDT and CDR2 YYEEEE. The CDR3: CASSLNSGGETQYF. CDR3 in DNA: TGTGCCAGCAGCTTGAATAGCGGGGGAGAGACCCAGTACTTC.

The genes are TRBV9 and TRBJ1-2, with a weak D call TRBD1 (5 bases). This CDR3 is 12 amino acids long. Trimming took 4 bases from V and 9 from J, leaving 13 bases between them. Germline V gene lookup returns CDR1 SGDLS and CDR2 YYNGEE. The CDR3 nucleotides are TGTGCCAGCAGCCCTAGGCAGGGCCGCTACACCTTC. Translating gives CASSPRQGRYTF.